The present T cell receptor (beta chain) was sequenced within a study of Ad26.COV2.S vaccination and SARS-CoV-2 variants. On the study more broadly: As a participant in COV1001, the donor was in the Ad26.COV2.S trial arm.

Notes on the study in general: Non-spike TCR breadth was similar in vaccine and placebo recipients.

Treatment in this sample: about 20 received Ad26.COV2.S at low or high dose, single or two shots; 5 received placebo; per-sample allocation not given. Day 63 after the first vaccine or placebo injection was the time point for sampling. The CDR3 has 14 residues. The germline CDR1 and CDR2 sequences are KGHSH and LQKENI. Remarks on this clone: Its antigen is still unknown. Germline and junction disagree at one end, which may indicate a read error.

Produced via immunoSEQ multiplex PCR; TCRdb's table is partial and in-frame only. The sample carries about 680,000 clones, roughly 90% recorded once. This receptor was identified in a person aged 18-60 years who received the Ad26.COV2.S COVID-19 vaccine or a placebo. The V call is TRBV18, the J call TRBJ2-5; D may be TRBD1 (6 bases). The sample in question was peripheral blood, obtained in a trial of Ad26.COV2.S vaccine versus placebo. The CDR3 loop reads CASSPPGVQETQYF. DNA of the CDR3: TGTGCCAGCTCCCCACCAGGGGTACAAGAGACCCAGTACTTC.